This T cell receptor beta chain was profiled in a study of OX40 agonist ivuxolimab in advanced cancers. Study information: Patients' therapy was ivuxolimab, an antibody that acts as an agonist of OX40 (CD134). It was permissible to have had prior anti-PD-1, anti-PD-L1 or anti-CTLA-4 therapy, and approximately 38% had some.

Only a few counts were recorded for this clone. Its antigen is undetermined. Trimming shortened V by 0 bases and J by 4 bases, and 11 bases separated the two germline ends. The CDR3 consists of 15 residues. The V gene's germline CDR1 is SGHNT and CDR2 YYREEE (reference sequence). Regarding the study as a whole: Fewer expanded clones were found on average in CD4+ than in CD8+ T cells. Researchers did not determine the expanded peripheral T cells' antigen specificity.

The data were produced by immunoSEQ multiplex PCR, yet TCRdb's version contains in-frame clones alone and is incomplete. The repertoire consists of about 39,000 clones, with roughly 77% occurring once and the leading ten covering 2.6%. The source material was CD4+ or CD8+ T cells sorted from blood, sampled in a trial of the OX40 agonist ivuxolimab. This clonotype was obtained from an adult with an advanced solid tumor such as melanoma, head and neck, liver or kidney cancer. The J gene is TRBJ2-1, the V gene TRBV5-4; TRBD1 might be the D (6 bases). CDR3 in DNA: TGTGCCAGCAGCTTGGAACAGGGCGGGTACAATGAGCAGTTCTTC. It specifies CASSLEQGGYNEQFF.